This entry describes one T cell receptor (beta chain). The sample is drawn from a study of blood T cell repertoires in COVID-19. In the study overall: Collection of acute and convalescent COVID-19 samples took place in the United States, Italy and Spain.

Profiling relied on immunoSEQ multiplex PCR, and the TCRdb table lists in-frame clones only, not all of them. The table records under 300,000 clones, approximately 86% of them present only once. The CDR3 sequence is 15 residues long. The V and J ends lost 1 base and 0 bases respectively, with 9 bases between them. Germline loops: CDR1 SGDLS, CDR2 YYNGEE. The TCR sequence derives from a woman in her seventies with active or convalescent COVID-19. The chain has TRBV9 and TRBJ2-3; D uncertain. The sequencing sample was made of peripheral blood. CDR3 coding DNA: TGTGCCAGCAGCGTACTGAGATCTAGCACAGATACGCAGTATTTT. Encoded protein: CASSVLRSSTDTQYF. Combining the CDR3 with reference TRBV9 and TRBJ2-3 gives the whole variable domain DSGVTQTPKHLITATGQRVTLRCSPRSGDLSVYWYQQSLDQGLQFLIQYYNGEERAKGNILERFSAQQFPDLHSELNLSSLELGDSALYFCASSVLRSSTDTQYFGPGTRLTVL.